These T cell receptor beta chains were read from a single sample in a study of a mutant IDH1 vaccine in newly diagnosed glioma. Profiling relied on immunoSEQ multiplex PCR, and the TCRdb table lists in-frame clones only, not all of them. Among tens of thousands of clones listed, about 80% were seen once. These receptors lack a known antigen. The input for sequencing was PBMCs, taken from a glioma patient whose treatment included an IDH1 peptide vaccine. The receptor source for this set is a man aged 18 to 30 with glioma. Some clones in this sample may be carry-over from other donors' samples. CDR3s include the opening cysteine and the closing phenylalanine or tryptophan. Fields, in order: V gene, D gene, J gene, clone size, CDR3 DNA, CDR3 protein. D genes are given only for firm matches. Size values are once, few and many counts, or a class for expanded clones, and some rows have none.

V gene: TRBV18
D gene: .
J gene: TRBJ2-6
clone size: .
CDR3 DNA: TGTGCCAGCTCACCCCCTCGGGGGGCCTCTGGGGCCAACGTCCTGACTTTC
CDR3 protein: CASSPPRGASGANVLTF

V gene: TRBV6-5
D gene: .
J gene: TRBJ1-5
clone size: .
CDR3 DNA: TGTGCCAGCAGTTCCCCTAGGAGCAATCAGCCCCAGCATTTT
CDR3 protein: CASSSPRSNQPQHF

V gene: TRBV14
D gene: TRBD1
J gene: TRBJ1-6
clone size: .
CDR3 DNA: TGTGCCAGCAGCCAAGCCTGGGACAGGCTTAATTCACCCCTCCACTTT
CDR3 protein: CASSQAWDRLNSPLHF

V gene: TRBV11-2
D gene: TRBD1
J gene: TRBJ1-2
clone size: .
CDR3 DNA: TGTGCCAGCAGCGGATCCGGGACAGGGGCAATCTATGGCTACACCTTC
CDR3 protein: CASSGSGTGAIYGYTF

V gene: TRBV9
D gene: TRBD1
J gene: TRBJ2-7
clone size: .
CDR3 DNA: TGTGCCAGCAGTTTAGACAGGGCATCCTACGAGCAGTACTTC
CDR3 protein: CASSLDRASYEQYF

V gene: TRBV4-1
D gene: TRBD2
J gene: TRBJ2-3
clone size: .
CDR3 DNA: TGCGCCAGCAGCCATTTTCTAGCGGGAGAGTCAGATACGCAGTATTTT
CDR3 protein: CASSHFLAGESDTQYF

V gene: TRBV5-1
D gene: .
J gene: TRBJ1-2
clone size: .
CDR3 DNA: TGCGCCAGCAGCCTCCAGCGGATTCCGTTTGAGGATGGAGTTAACTATGGCTACACCTTC
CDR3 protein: CASSLQRIPFEDGVNYGYTF

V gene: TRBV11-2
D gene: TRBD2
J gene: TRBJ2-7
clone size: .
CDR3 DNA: TGTGCCAGCAGCTTAGATGTTAGCGGGAGACCCTACGAGCAGTACTTC
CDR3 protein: CASSLDVSGRPYEQYF

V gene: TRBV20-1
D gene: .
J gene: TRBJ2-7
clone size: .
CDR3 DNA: TGCAGTGTGGGGACCTACGAGCAGTACTTC
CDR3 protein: CSVGTYEQYF

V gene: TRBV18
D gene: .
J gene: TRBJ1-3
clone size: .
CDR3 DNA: TGTGCCAGCTCACCACCGGGGGGTGAAGTGTCTGGAAACACCATATATTTT
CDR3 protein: CASSPPGGEVSGNTIYF

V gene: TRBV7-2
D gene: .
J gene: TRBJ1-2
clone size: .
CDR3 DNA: TGTGCCAGCAGGATGGACAGCAAGTTTAACTATGGCTACACCTTC
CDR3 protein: CASRMDSKFNYGYTF

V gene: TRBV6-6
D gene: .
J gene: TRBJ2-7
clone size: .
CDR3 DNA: TGTGCCAGCAGTTACGGGGGGCTCAACGAGCAGTACTTC
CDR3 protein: CASSYGGLNEQYF

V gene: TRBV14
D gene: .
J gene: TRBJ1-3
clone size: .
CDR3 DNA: TGTGCCAGCAGCCAAGTTAGAGGTGGTGGAAACACCATATATTTT
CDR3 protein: CASSQVRGGGNTIYF

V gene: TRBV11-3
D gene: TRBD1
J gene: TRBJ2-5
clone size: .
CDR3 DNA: TGTGCCAGCAGCGATGACAGGGACCAAGAGACCCAGTACTTC
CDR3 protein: CASSDDRDQETQYF

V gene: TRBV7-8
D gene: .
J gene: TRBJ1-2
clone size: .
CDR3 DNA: TGTGCCAGCAGCTTAGGTGCAGGGGATTTTAACTATGGCTACACCTTC
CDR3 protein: CASSLGAGDFNYGYTF

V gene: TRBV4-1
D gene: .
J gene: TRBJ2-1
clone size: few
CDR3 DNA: TGCGCCAGCCGACCCCAACAGGAGATAGCCTACAATGAGCAGTTCTTC
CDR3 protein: CASRPQQEIAYNEQFF

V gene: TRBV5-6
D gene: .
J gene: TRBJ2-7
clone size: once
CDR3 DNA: TGTGCCAGCAGCTTTCAGGGATCCTACGAGCAGTACTTC
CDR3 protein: CASSFQGSYEQYF

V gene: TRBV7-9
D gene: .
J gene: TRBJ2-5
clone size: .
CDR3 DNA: TGTGCCAGCAGCTTATCCGAGGAGACCCAGTACTTC
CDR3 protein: CASSLSEETQYF

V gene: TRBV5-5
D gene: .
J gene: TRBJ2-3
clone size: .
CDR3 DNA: TGTGCCAGCAGCTTCGTAGGGGCTAGCACAGATACGCAGTATTTT
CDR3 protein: CASSFVGASTDTQYF

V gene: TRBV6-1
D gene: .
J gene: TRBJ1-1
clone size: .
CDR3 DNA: TGTGCCAGCAGTGAAGCGCTTCAAACCTGGAGGAAAGACAGCTCATTGAACACTGAAGCTTTCTTT
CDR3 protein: CASSEALQTWRKDSSLNTEAFF

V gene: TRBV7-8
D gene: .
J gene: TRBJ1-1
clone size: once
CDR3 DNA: TGTGCCAGCAGCGGGGCCGGGACCTCGAACACTGAAGCTTTCTTT
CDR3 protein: CASSGAGTSNTEAFF

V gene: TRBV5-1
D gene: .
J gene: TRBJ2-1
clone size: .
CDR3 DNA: TGCGCCAGCAGCTTGGACACTAACCTCTTCCCCTACAATGAGCAGTTCTTC
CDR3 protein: CASSLDTNLFPYNEQFF